This T cell receptor beta chain was identified during a study of blood T cells in healthy people across ages. For the study at large: Template switching captured about one barcoded beta molecule per two T cells. Findings and limits, study-wide: Changes seen in expanded clonotypes were possibly confounded by donor CMV status left unknown.

There are a few counts of this clonotype. Antigen specificity is unknown. PCR was performed a second time for roughly 7 to 11 cycles using a sample-barcoded 5' primer and a J-beta primer mix. One entry per CDR3 protein results from TCRdb running MiXCR on the 5' RACE reads. The sample lists roughly 800,000 distinct CDR3 sequences; 53% were seen once. This CDR3 spans 15 amino acids. In germline, CDR1 is SGHTA, CDR2 FQGTGA. Germline trimming cut 7 bases from V and 6 bases from J; bases unmatched to any gene: 10. Material for sequencing was blood. The clonotype comes from a man older than 75 in good health. The chain carries TRBV7-3 and TRBJ2-3; 10 positions agree with TRBD1. The CDR3 region has the DNA TGTGCCAGCACCCTGGACAGGGGGTCAAGGGATACGCAGTATTTT. Protein product: CASTLDRGSRDTQYF.